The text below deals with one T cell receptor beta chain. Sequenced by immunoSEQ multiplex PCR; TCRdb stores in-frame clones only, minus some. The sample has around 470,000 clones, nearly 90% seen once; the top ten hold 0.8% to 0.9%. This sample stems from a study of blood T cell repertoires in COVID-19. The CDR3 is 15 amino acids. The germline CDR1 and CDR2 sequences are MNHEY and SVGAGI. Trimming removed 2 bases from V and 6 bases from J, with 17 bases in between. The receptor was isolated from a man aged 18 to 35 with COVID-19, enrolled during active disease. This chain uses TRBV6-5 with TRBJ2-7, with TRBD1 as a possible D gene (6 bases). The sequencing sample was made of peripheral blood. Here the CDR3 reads CASSYRGHQGGEQYF. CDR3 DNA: TGTGCCAGCAGTTACCGGGGACATCAAGGGGGCGAGCAGTACTTC.